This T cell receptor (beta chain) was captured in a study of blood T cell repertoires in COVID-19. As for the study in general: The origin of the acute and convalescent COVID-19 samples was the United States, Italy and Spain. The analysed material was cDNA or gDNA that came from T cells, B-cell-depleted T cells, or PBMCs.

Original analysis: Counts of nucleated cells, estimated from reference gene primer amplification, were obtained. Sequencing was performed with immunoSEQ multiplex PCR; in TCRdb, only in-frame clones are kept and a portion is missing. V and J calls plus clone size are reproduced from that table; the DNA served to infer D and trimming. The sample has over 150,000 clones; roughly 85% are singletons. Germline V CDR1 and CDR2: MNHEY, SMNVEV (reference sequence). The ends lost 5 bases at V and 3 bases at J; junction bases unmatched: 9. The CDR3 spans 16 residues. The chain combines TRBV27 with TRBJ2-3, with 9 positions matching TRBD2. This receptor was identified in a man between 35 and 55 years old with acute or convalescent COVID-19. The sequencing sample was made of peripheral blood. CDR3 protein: CASSPVGSGGTDTQYF. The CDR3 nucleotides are TGTGCCAGCAGTCCTGTTGGAAGCGGGGGGACAGATACGCAGTATTTT.